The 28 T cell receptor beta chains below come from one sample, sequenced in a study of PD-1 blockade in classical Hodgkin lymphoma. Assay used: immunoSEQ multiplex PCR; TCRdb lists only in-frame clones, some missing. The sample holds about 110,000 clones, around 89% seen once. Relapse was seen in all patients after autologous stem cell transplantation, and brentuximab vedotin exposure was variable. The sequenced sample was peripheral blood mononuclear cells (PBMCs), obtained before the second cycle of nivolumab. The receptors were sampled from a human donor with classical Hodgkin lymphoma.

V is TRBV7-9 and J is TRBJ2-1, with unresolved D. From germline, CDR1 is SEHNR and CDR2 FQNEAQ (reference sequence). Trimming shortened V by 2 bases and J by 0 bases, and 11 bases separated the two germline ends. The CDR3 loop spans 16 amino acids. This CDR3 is CASSLLSGSSYNEQFF. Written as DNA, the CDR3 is TGTGCCAGCAGCTTACTATCCGGAAGCTCCTACAATGAGCAGTTCTTC.

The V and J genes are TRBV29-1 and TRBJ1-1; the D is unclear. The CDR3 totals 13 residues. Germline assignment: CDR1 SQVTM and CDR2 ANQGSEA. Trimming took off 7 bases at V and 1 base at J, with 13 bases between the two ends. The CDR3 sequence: CSAETPSNTEAFF. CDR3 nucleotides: TGCAGCGCCGAGACCCCCTCGAACACTGAAGCTTTCTTT.

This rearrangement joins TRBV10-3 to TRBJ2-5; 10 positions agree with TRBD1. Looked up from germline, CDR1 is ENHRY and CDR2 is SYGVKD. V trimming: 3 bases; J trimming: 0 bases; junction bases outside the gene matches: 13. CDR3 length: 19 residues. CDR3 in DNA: TGTGCCATCAGTGACCCTTTGACAGGGGGCGGAAAGGACCAAGAGACCCAGTACTTC. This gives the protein CAISDPLTGGGKDQETQYF.

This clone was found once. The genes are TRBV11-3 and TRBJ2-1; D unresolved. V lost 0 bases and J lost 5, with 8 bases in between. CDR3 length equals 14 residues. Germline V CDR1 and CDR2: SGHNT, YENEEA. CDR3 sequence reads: CASSLDPANNEQFF. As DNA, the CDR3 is TGTGCCAGCAGCTTAGATCCCGCGAACAATGAGCAGTTCTTC.

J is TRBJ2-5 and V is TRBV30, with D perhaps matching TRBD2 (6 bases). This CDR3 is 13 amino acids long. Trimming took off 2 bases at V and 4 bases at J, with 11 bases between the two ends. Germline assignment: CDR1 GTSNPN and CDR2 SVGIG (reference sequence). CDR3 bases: TGTGCCTGGAGTCAAAGGAGGGGAGAGACCCAGTACTTC. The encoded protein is CAWSQRRGETQYF.

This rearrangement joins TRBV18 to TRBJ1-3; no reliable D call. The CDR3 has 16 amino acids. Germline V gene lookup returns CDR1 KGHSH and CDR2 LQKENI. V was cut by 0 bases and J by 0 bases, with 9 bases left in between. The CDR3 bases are TGTGCCAGCTCACCACCCCAACTGAGCTCTGGAAACACCATATATTTT. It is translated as CASSPPQLSSGNTIYF.

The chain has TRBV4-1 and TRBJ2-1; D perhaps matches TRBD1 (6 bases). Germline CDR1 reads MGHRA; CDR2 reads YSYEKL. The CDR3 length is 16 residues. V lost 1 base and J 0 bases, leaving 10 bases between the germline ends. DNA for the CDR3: TGCGCCAGCAGCCAAGTTTACAGGGCCTCCTACAATGAGCAGTTCTTC. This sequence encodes CASSQVYRASYNEQFF.

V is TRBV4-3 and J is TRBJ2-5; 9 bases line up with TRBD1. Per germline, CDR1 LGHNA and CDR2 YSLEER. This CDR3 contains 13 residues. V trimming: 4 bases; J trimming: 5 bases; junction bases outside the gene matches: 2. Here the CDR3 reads CASSPGTGETQYF. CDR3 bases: TGCGCCAGCAGCCCCGGGACAGGGGAGACCCAGTACTTC.

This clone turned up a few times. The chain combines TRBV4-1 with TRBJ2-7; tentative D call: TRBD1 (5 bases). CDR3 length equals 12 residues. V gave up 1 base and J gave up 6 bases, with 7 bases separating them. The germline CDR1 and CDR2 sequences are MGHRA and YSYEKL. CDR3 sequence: CASSQAGLEQYF. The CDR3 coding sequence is TGCGCCAGCAGCCAAGCAGGGCTCGAGCAGTACTTC.

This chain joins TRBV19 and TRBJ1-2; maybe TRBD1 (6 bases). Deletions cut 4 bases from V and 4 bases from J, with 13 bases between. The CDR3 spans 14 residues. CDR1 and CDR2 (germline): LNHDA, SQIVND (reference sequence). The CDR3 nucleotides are TGTGCCAGTAGTAATCCAGGGGTCGCCTATGGCTACACCTTC. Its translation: CASSNPGVAYGYTF. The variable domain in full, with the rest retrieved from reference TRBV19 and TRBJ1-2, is DGGITQSPKYLFRKEGQNVTLSCEQNLNHDAMYWYRQDPGQGLRLIYYSQIVNDFQKGDIAEGYSVSREKKESFPLTVTSAQKNPTAFYLCASSNPGVAYGYTFGSGTRLTVV.

CDR3 bases: TGTGCCACTCGCCGCGGGAGGGCCTATGTTAGCACAGATACGCAGTATTTT. This gives the protein CATRRGRAYVSTDTQYF. The rearrangement uses TRBV7-9 and TRBJ2-3; 9 bases are shared with TRBD2. J gave up 0 bases and V 10 bases, and 14 bases lay outside the gene matches. Germline assignment: CDR1 SEHNR and CDR2 FQNEAQ (reference sequence). The CDR3 covers 17 residues. Together with reference TRBV7-9 and TRBJ2-3, the CDR3 gives the full variable domain: DTGVSQNPRHKITKRGQNVTFRCDPISEHNRLYWYRQTLGQGPEFLTYFQNEAQLEKSRLLSDRFSAERPKGSFSTLEIQRTEQGDSAMYLCATRRGRAYVSTDTQYFGPGTRLTVL.

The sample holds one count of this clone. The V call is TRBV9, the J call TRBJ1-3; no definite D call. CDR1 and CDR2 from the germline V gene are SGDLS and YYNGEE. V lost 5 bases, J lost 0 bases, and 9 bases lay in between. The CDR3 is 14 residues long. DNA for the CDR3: TGTGCCAGCAGAGACGGTTACTCTGGAAACACCATATATTTT. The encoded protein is CASRDGYSGNTIYF.

The CDR3 bases are TGCGCCAGCAGCCGGGACTCACCCGTGACAGATACGCAGTATTTT. Translating gives CASSRDSPVTDTQYF. The chain links TRBV4-1 to TRBJ2-3; weak D call: TRBD2 (6 bases). From germline, CDR1 is MGHRA and CDR2 YSYEKL. The CDR3 runs to 15 residues. Trimming removed 4 bases at V and 3 bases at J, with 14 bases between.

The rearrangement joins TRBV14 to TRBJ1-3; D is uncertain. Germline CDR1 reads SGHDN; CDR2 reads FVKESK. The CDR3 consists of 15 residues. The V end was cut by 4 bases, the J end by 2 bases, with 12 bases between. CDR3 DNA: TGTGCCAGCAGCCTCGCATGGGATGCTGGAAACACCATATATTTT. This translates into CASSLAWDAGNTIYF.

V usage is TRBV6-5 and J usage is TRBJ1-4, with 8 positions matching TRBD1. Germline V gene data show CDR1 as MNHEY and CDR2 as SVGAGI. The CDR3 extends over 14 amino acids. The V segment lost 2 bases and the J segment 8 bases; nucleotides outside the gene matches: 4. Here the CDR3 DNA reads TGTGCCAGCAGTTACCAGGGGGCGGGAGAAAAACTGTTTTTT. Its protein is CASSYQGAGEKLFF.

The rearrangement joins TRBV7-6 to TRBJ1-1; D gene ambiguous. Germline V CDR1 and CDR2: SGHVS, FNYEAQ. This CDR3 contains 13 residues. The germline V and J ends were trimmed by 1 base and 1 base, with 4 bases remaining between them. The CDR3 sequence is CASSLGTNTEAFF. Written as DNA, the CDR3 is TGTGCCAGCAGCTTAGGGACGAACACTGAAGCTTTCTTT.

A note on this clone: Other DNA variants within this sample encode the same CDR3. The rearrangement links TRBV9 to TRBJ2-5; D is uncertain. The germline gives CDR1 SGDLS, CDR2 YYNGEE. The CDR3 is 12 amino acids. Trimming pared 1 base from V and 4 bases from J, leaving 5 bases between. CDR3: CASSVRGETQYF. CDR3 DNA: TGTGCCAGCAGCGTACGCGGAGAGACCCAGTACTTC.

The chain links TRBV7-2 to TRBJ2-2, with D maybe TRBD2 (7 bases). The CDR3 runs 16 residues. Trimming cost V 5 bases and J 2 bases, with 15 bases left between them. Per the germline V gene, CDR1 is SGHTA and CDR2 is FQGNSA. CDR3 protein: CASSPGGGRNTGELFF. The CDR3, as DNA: TGTGCCAGCAGCCCTGGGGGCGGGAGAAACACCGGGGAGCTGTTTTTT.

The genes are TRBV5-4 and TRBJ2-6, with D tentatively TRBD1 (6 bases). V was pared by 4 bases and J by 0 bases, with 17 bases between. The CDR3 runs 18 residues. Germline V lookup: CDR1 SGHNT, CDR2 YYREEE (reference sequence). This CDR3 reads CASSRVRDNYSGANVLTF. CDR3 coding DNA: TGTGCCAGCAGCAGAGTCCGGGACAACTACTCTGGGGCCAACGTCCTGACTTTC.

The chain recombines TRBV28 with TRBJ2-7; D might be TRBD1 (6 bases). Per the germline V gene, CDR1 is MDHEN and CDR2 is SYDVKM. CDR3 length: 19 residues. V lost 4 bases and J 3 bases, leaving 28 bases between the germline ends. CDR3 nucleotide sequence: TGTGCCAGCAGTTCCTCCTTCACAGGGCGGCTAAAGAGGGACTACGAGCAGTACTTC. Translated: CASSSSFTGRLKRDYEQYF. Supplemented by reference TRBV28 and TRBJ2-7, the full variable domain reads DVKVTQSSRYLVKRTGEKVFLECVQDMDHENMFWYRQDPGLGLRLIYFSYDVKMKEKGDIPEGYSVSREKKERFSLILESASTNQTSMYLCASSSSFTGRLKRDYEQYFGPGTRLTVT.

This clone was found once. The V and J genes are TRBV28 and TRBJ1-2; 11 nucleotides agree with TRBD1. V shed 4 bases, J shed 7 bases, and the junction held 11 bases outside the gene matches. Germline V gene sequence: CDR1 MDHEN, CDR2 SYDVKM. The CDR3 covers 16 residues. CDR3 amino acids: CASSYPGQGVLGGYTF. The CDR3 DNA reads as TGTGCCAGCAGTTATCCGGGACAGGGGGTTTTGGGTGGCTACACCTTC.

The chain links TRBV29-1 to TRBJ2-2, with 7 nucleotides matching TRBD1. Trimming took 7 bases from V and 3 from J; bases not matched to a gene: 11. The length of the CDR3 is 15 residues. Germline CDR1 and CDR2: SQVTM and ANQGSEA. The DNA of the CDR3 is TGCAGCGCCCTAAGAGGGACAGAATACACCGGGGAGCTGTTTTTT. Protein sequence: CSALRGTEYTGELFF.

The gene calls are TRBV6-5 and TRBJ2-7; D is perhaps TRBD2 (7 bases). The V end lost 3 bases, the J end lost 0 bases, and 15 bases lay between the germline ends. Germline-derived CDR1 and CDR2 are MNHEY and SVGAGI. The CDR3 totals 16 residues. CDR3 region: CASSYRGGGSSYEQYF. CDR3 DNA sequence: TGTGCCAGCAGTTATAGGGGAGGGGGTAGCTCCTACGAGCAGTACTTC.

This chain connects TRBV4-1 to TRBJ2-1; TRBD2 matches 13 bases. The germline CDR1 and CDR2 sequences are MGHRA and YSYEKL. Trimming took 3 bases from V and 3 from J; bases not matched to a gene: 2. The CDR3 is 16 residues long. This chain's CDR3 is CASSQGTSGNYNEQFF. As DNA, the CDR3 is TGCGCCAGCAGCCAGGGGACTAGCGGGAACTACAATGAGCAGTTCTTC.

The CDR3 is CASSLSAQTVSYEQYF. The CDR3 DNA sequence: TGTGCCAGCAGTTTATCGGCCCAGACGGTCTCCTACGAGCAGTACTTC. The V and J genes are TRBV27 and TRBJ2-7; D unclear. From germline, CDR1 is MNHEY and CDR2 SMNVEV (reference sequence). Trimming pared 0 bases from V and 0 bases from J, leaving 12 bases between. The CDR3 extends over 16 amino acids.

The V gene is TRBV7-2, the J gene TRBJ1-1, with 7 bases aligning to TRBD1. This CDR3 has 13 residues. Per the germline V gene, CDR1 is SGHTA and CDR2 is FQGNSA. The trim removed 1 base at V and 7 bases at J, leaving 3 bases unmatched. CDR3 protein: CASSLEGQLEAFF. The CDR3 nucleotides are TGTGCCAGCAGCTTAGAGGGACAGCTTGAAGCTTTCTTT.

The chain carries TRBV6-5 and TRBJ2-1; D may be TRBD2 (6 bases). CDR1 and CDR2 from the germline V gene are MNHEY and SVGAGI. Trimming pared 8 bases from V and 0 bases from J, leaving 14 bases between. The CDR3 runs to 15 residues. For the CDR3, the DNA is TGTGCCAGCGGGATAGCGGAACCCTCCTACAATGAGCAGTTCTTC. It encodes CASGIAEPSYNEQFF.

The CDR3 bases are TGTGCCAGCAGCTTAGGGACAGGAGTCTCGCAGCCCCAGCATTTT. Its protein is CASSLGTGVSQPQHF. The chain couples TRBV7-9 to TRBJ1-5; 7 nucleotides match TRBD1. Trimming cost V 1 base and J 7 bases; bases outside gene matches: 7. The CDR3 extends over 15 amino acids. CDR1 SEHNR and CDR2 FQNEAQ come from the germline V gene (reference sequence).